This is a list of T cell receptor beta chains from one sample in a study of blood T cells in healthy people across ages. One entry per CDR3 protein results from TCRdb running MiXCR on the 5' RACE reads. The sample has roughly 640,000 distinct CDR3 sequences, about 30% seen once. The sequencing sample was made of blood. These TCRs come from a woman at least 80 years old in good health. Both conserved end residues are part of each CDR3. The order of the fields is clone size, D gene, V gene, J gene, CDR3 protein, CDR3 DNA. A D gene is named only where the DNA matches it firmly. Expanded clones get a size class; other rows say once, few or many, or leave the size out.

few	.	TRBV5-1	TRBJ1-1	CASNTRAGTLAEAFF	TGCGCCAGCAACACCAGGGCCGGGACACTGGCTGAAGCTTTCTTT
many	.	TRBV12-3/TRBV12-4	TRBJ1-4	CASSPRTAHNEKLFF	TGTGCCAGCAGTCCTCGGACAGCCCATAATGAAAAACTGTTTTTT
.	TRBD1	TRBV5-5	TRBJ2-7	CASRPMPSETGTFYEQYF	TGTGCCAGCAGACCGATGCCGTCCGAGACAGGGACCTTCTACGAGCAGTACTTC
many	TRBD1	TRBV12-3/TRBV12-4	TRBJ1-1	CASSPTGTGGSEAFF	TGTGCCAGCAGTCCAACCGGGACAGGGGGGTCTGAAGCTTTCTTT
many	TRBD2	TRBV20-1	TRBJ2-1	CSAGLAGVYNEQFF	TGCAGTGCCGGACTAGCGGGGGTCTACAATGAGCAGTTCTTC
many	.	TRBV3-1	TRBJ2-1	CASSQQHEQFF	TGTGCCAGCAGCCAACAACATGAGCAGTTCTTC
many	.	TRBV6-5	TRBJ2-1	CASSYSRSEQFF	TGTGCCAGCAGTTACTCGCGCAGTGAGCAGTTCTTC
.	.	TRBV6-2/TRBV6-3	TRBJ2-7	CASSRTAQRGEQYF	TGTGCCAGCAGTCGAACGGCCCAGCGTGGCGAGCAGTACTTC
.	TRBD2	TRBV2	TRBJ2-3	CASRMLAGALTDTQYF	TGTGCCAGCAGAATGCTAGCGGGGGCCCTCACAGATACGCAGTATTTT
many	TRBD1	TRBV5-1	TRBJ2-3	CASTARTGGNTDTQYF	TGCGCCAGCACCGCCCGGACAGGGGGGAACACAGATACGCAGTATTTT
many	.	TRBV29-1	TRBJ2-1	CSVEDRTWDTSSYNEQFF	TGCAGCGTTGAAGATCGTACGTGGGACACCAGCTCCTACAATGAGCAGTTCTTC
many	.	TRBV7-2	TRBJ2-7	CASSPDRGSYEQYF	TGTGCCAGCAGCCCTGATAGGGGTTCCTACGAGCAGTACTTC
.	.	TRBV20-1	TRBJ2-3	CSAPGRMTFGTDTQYF	TGCAGTGCACCGGGACGGATGACGTTTGGCACAGATACGCAGTATTTT
.	.	TRBV7-9	TRBJ1-1	CASSLGRVGWNTEAFF	TGTGCCAGCAGCTTAGGCAGGGTTGGGTGGAACACTGAAGCTTTCTTT
once	.	TRBV5-1	TRBJ2-3	CASSLGPMRALSTDTQYF	TGCGCCAGCAGCTTGGGTCCGATGCGGGCGCTGAGCACAGATACGCAGTATTTT
many	.	TRBV6-2/TRBV6-3	TRBJ2-7	CASSYSTPGNEQYF	TGTGCCAGCAGTTACTCCACCCCAGGGAACGAGCAGTACTTC
few	.	TRBV12-3/TRBV12-4	TRBJ2-2	CASSPRQNGELFF	TGTGCCAGCAGTCCCCGACAGAACGGGGAGCTGTTTTTT
.	.	TRBV12-3/TRBV12-4	TRBJ1-2	CASSDRRRGFPSYGYTF	TGTGCCAGCAGTGACCGACGAAGGGGGTTCCCTAGCTATGGCTACACCTTC
many	.	TRBV4-2	TRBJ2-6	CASSQEIGFSGANVLTF	TGTGCCAGCAGCCAAGAGATTGGGTTCTCTGGGGCCAACGTCCTGACTTTC
many	.	TRBV2	TRBJ2-3	CASSEPRGVGTQYF	TGTGCCAGCAGTGAGCCCCGAGGCGTTGGTACGCAGTATTTT
.	TRBD2	TRBV4-3	TRBJ2-5	CASSQGPLAGGWRNEQYF	TGCGCCAGCAGCCAAGGGCCCCTAGCGGGGGGTTGGAGAAATGAGCAGTACTTC
many	.	TRBV7-6	TRBJ2-3	CASSPAGGQGSDTQYF	TGTGCCAGCAGCCCGGCGGGGGGACAGGGCTCAGATACGCAGTATTTT
few	.	TRBV2	TRBJ1-2	CASRGGHTNYGYTF	TGTGCCAGCAGGGGGGGCCATACTAACTATGGCTACACCTTC
.	.	TRBV6-5	TRBJ1-1	CASSWRWDNSNTEAFF	TGTGCCAGCAGTTGGCGATGGGACAACTCGAACACTGAAGCTTTCTTT
many	TRBD2	TRBV20-1	TRBJ2-5	CSAQASGGYQETQYF	TGCAGTGCGCAGGCTAGCGGGGGGTACCAAGAGACCCAGTACTTC
many	.	TRBV28	TRBJ1-2	CASSTDRVGYTF	TGTGCCAGCAGTACGGACAGAGTTGGCTACACCTTC
.	TRBD1	TRBV30	TRBJ1-5	CAWSLGQAFQPQHF	TGTGCCTGGAGTCTTGGACAGGCCTTCCAGCCCCAGCATTTT
many	TRBD1	TRBV7-3	TRBJ2-1	CASRSTTGGSRNEQFF	TGTGCCAGCAGGTCAACCACAGGGGGGAGTCGCAATGAGCAGTTCTTC
.	TRBD2	TRBV7-2	TRBJ2-5	CASSPFTSGNNEQYF	TGTGCCAGCAGCCCCTTTACTAGCGGAAACAATGAGCAGTACTTC
.	.	TRBV18	TRBJ2-5	CASSTTGWEQYF	TGTGCCAGCTCAACAACAGGGTGGGAGCAGTACTTC
.	TRBD2	TRBV20-1	TRBJ2-3	CSAGPSGIGDTQYF	TGCAGTGCTGGCCCAAGCGGGATAGGAGATACGCAGTATTTT
many	TRBD1	TRBV7-9	TRBJ1-2	CASSPNQGVYGYTF	TGTGCCAGCAGCCCTAACCAGGGGGTCTATGGCTACACCTTC
many	.	TRBV5-4	TRBJ2-5	CASSSEYQETQYF	TGTGCCAGCAGCTCCGAGTACCAAGAGACCCAGTACTTC
.	.	TRBV12-3/TRBV12-4	TRBJ1-4	CASSTLATNEKLFF	TGTGCCAGCAGCACGCTAGCAACTAATGAAAAACTGTTTTTT
.	.	TRBV6-2/TRBV6-3	TRBJ2-2	CASSPQGGELFF	TGTGCCAGCAGTCCCCAGGGCGGGGAGCTGTTTTTT
.	TRBD1	TRBV7-9	TRBJ2-1	CASSSDRDSQFF	TGTGCCAGCAGCTCGGACAGGGACAGTCAGTTCTTC
.	.	TRBV7-9	TRBJ1-1	CASSLWGLGNTEAFF	TGTGCCAGCAGCTTATGGGGGTTAGGGAACACTGAAGCTTTCTTT
.	.	TRBV15	TRBJ1-3	CATSRESVGEGSGNTIYF	TGTGCCACCAGCAGAGAAAGTGTTGGGGAAGGATCTGGAAACACCATATATTTT
few	.	TRBV7-6	TRBJ1-3	CASSYSSGNTIYF	TGTGCCAGCAGCTACAGCTCTGGAAACACCATATATTTT
.	.	TRBV9	TRBJ2-3	CASSPIRLTSTDMQYF	TGTGCCAGCAGCCCTATCAGACTTACTAGCACAGATATGCAGTATTTT
many	.	TRBV19	TRBJ2-1	CASSINRGNEQFF	TGTGCCAGTAGTATAAATCGAGGCAATGAGCAGTTCTTC
.	.	TRBV20-1	TRBJ1-1	CSADRQNTEAFF	TGCAGTGCGGACAGACAGAACACTGAAGCTTTCTTT
once	.	TRBV5-1	TRBJ2-5	CASSLGPAVGTQYF	TGCGCCAGCAGCTTAGGCCCGGCGGTAGGGACCCAGTACTTC
many	.	TRBV18	TRBJ1-2	CASSPQGSPKGYTF	TGTGCCAGCTCACCACAGGGTAGTCCCAAAGGCTACACCTTC
few	.	TRBV11-1	TRBJ1-1	CASSSTGGANTEAFF	TGTGCCAGCAGCTCGACCGGAGGGGCGAACACTGAAGCTTTCTTT
.	.	TRBV12-3/TRBV12-4	TRBJ1-2	CASSFGGRTTNYGYTF	TGTGCCAGCAGTTTTGGTGGCAGAACCACTAACTATGGCTACACCTTC
many	.	TRBV6-2/TRBV6-3	TRBJ2-4	CASRMYIQYF	TGTGCCAGCAGAATGTACATTCAGTACTTC
.	.	TRBV28	TRBJ1-6	CASRTGRSPLHF	TGTGCCAGCAGGACGGGGAGGTCACCCCTCCACTTT
many	.	TRBV7-6	TRBJ1-4	CASSLDHANEKLFF	TGTGCCAGCAGCTTGGATCACGCTAATGAAAAACTGTTTTTT